The sequence of this T cell receptor beta chain was determined in a study of siplizumab effects on memory and regulatory T cells. Some clones are missing from TCRdb's copy, which holds only in-frame ones; the method was immunoSEQ multiplex PCR. The sample lists about 100,000 clones; about 90% were seen once. The CDR3 length is 14 residues. CDR1 is SNHLY and CDR2 is FYNNEI in the germline V gene. V was clipped by 8 bases and J by 3 bases; unmatched bases: 6. Sequenced material: CD4+ T cells sorted from blood. The clonotype originates from a human donor in good health. The rearrangement uses TRBV2 and TRBJ1-3, with TRBD1 matching 8 bases. The CDR3: CASAGQGSGNTIYF. The CDR3 DNA sequence: TGTGCCAGCGCTGGACAGGGTAGTGGAAACACCATATATTTT.